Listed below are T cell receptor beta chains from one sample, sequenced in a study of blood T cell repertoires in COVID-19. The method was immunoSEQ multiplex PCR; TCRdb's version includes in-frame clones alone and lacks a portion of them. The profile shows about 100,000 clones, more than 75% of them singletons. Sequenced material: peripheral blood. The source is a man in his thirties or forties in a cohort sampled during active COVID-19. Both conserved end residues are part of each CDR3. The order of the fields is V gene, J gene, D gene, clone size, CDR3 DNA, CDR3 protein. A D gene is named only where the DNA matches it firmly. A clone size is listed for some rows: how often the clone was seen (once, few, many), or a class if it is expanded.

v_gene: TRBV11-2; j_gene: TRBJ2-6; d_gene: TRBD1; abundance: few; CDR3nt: TGTGCCAGCAGCTTCCCCCCGGGACAGGGAGGTTCCGGGGCCAACGTCCTGACTTTC; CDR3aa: CASSFPPGQGGSGANVLTF
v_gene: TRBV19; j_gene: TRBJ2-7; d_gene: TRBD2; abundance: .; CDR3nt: TGTGCCAGTAGTATGTGGCGAGGCGGGGGGGCGAGAGACGAGCAGTACTTC; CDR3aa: CASSMWRGGGARDEQYF
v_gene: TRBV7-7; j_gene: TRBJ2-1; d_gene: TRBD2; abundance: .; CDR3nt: TGTGCCAGCAGCTTAGGACTAGCGGGGGGCTACAATGAGCAGTTCTTC; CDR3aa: CASSLGLAGGYNEQFF
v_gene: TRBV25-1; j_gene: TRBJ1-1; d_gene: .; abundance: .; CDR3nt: TGTGCCAGCAGCCGGGAGGGGGACGATCGGCGGGCGTTTTTT; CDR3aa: CASSREGDDRRAFF
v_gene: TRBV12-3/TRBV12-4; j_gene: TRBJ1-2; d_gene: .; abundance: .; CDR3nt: TGTGCCAGCAGGGCGACACTTAACTATGGCTACACCTTC; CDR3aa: CASRATLNYGYTF
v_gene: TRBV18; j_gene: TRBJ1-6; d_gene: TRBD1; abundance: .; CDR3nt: TGTGCCAGCTCACCATTGGGACAGGGGGCGAATAATTCACCCCTCCACTTT; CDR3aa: CASSPLGQGANNSPLHF
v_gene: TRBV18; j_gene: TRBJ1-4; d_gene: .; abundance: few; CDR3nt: TGTGCCAGCTCGCCGAGTGCAACTAATGAAAAACTGTTTTTT; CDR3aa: CASSPSATNEKLFF
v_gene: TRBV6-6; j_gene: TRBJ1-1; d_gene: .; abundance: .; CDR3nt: TGTGCCAGCAGTTACTCGAACCCCGACAGTGAAGCTTTCTTT; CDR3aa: CASSYSNPDSEAFF
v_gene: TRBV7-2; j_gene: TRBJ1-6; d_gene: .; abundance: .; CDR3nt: TGTGCCAGCAGCTTAGCGGGCGGGGTCGATTCACCCCTCCACTTT; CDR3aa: CASSLAGGVDSPLHF
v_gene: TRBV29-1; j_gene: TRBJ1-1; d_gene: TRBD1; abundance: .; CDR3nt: TGCAGCGTGGGGACAGGGGGCACTGAAGCTTTCTTT; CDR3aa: CSVGTGGTEAFF
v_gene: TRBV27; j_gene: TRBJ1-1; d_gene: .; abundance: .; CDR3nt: TGTGCCAGCAGTCTACGAAGGGGAAACACTGAAGCTTTCTTT; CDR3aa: CASSLRRGNTEAFF
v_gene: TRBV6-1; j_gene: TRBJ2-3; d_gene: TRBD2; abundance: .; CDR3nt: TGTGCCAGCAGTGAATCGGTAGCGGGGGGCACAGATACGCAGTATTTT; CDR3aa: CASSESVAGGTDTQYF
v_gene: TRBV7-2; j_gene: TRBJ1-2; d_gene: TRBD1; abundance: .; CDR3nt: TGTGCCAGCAGCTCAAACAGGGGGTTGGACTATGGCTACACCTTC; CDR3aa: CASSSNRGLDYGYTF
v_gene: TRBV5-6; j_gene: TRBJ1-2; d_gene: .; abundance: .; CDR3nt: TGTGCCAGCAGTAGGGACTGGGCGTCCGGCTACACCTTC; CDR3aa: CASSRDWASGYTF
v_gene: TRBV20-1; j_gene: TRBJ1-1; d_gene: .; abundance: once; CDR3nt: TGCAGTGCTAGTGGGGGCAGGGCGGTTAGTACTGAAGCTTTCTTT; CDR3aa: CSASGGRAVSTEAFF
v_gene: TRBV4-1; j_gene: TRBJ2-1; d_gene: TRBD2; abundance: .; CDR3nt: TGCGCCAGCAGCCACGCGGCTAGCGGGGGGTACAATGAGCAGTTCTTC; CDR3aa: CASSHAASGGYNEQFF
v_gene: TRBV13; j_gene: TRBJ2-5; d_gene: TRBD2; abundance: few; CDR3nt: TGTGCCAGCAGCCTCGGGACTAGCGGGGGTGGGGAGACCCAGTACTTC; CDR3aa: CASSLGTSGGGETQYF